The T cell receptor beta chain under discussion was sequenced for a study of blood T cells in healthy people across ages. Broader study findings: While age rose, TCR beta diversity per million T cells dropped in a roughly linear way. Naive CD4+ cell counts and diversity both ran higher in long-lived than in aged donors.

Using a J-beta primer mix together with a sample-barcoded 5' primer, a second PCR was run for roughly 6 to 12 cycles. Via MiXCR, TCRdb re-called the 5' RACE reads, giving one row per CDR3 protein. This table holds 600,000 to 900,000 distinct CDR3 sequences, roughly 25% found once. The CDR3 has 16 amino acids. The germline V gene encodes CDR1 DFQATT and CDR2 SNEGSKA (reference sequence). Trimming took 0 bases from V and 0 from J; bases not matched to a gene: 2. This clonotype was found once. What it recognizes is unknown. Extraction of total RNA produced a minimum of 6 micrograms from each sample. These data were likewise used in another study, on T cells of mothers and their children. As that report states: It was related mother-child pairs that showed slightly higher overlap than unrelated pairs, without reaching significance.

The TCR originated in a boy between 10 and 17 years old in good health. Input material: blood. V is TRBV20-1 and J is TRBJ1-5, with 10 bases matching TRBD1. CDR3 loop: CSARDGDRGSNQPQHF. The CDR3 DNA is TGCAGTGCTAGAGATGGGGACAGGGGTAGCAATCAGCCCCAGCATTTT.